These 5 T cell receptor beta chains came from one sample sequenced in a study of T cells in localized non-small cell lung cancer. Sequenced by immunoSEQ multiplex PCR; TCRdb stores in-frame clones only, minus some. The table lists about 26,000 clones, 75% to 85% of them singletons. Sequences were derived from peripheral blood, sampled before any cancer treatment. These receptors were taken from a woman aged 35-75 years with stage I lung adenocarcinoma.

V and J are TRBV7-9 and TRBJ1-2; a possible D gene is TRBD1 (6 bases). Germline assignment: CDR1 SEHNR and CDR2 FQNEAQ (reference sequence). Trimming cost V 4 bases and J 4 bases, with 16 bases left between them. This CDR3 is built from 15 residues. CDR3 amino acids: CASSSNRERGYGYTF. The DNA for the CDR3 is TGTGCCAGCAGCTCAAACAGGGAACGGGGCTATGGCTACACCTTC.

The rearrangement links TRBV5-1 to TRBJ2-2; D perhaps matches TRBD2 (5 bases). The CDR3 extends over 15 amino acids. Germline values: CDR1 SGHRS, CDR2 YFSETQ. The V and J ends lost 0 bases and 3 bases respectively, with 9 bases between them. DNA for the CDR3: TGCGCCAGCAGCTTGGCCGGAGGCTACACCGGGGAGCTGTTTTTT. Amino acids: CASSLAGGYTGELFF.

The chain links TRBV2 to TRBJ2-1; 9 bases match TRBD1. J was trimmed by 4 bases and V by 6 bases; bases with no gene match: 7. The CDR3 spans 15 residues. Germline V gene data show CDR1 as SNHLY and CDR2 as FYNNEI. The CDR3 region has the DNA TGTGCCAGCAGCTTCGACAGGGGGACTTACAATGAGCAGTTCTTC. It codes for CASSFDRGTYNEQFF.

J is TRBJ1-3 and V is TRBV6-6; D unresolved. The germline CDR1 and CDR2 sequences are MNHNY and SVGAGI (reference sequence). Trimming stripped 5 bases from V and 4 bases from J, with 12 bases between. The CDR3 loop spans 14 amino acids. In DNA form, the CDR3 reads TGTGCCAGCAGTCTAAATACTGCCGGAAACACCATATATTTT. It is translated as CASSLNTAGNTIYF.

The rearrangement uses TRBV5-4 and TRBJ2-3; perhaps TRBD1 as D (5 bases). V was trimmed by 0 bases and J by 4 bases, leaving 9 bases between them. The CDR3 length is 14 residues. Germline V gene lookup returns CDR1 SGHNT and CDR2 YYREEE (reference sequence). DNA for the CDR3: TGTGCCAGCAGCTTGGAGGGGCCGGCAGATACGCAGTATTTT. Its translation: CASSLEGPADTQYF.